The 2 T cell receptor beta chains listed next were all sequenced from one sample in a study of OX40 agonist ivuxolimab in advanced cancers. Library preparation was by the immunoSEQ multiplex PCR assay. TCRdb mirrors the immuneACCESS table, restricted to in-frame sequences. Some clones are absent from its copies; in checked studies, under half trace to an unresolved V gene, and the reason for the others is unknown. The sample includes 70,000 or so clones, with approximately 81% observed a single time. The top ten clonotypes cover roughly a sixth of the sample. The starting material was CD4+ or CD8+ T cells sorted from blood, obtained in a trial of the OX40 agonist ivuxolimab. The receptors shown here come from an adult with an advanced solid tumor such as melanoma, head and neck, liver or kidney cancer.

The rearrangement uses TRBV28 and TRBJ1-2; D gene ambiguous. V gave up 5 bases and J gave up 8 bases, with 15 bases separating them. Per germline, CDR1 MDHEN and CDR2 SYDVKM. The CDR3 contains 13 residues. The CDR3 DNA is TGTGCCAGCAGTACGTGGCCTTTAGGGGGCTACACCTTC. It yields the protein CASSTWPLGGYTF.

The chain employs TRBV11-1 and TRBJ2-1; D gene unclear. Trimming shortened V by 5 bases and J by 6 bases, and 8 bases separated the two germline ends. CDR1 is SGHAT, CDR2 FQDESV, per germline (reference sequence). The CDR3 covers 12 residues. DNA for the CDR3: TGTGCCAGCAGCCAAGTTACCAATGAGCAGTTCTTC. Protein: CASSQVTNEQFF. Based on the CDR3 plus reference TRBV11-1 and TRBJ2-1, the full variable domain is EAEVAQSPRYKITEKSQAVAFWCDPISGHATLYWYRQILGQGPELLVQFQDESVVDDSQLPKDRFSAERLKGVDSTLKIQPAELGDSAMYLCASSQVTNEQFFGPGTRLTVL.